Listed below are T cell receptor beta chains from one sample, sequenced in a study of response to subunit inactivated influenza vaccine. In TCRdb, the RT-PCR reads were re-called with MiXCR into one record per CDR3 protein. The data hold approximately 250,000 distinct CDR3 sequences, with more than 10% observed a single time. The source material was non-naive T cells sorted from PBMCs, sampled less than 15 days before vaccination. The source is a man aged 45 to 65 who received an inactivated influenza vaccine. Both conserved end residues are part of each CDR3. The order of the fields is V gene, J gene, clone size, D gene, CDR3 protein, CDR3 DNA. A D gene is named only where the DNA matches it firmly. Only some rows state a clone size, as once, few, many or a class for expanded clones.

TRBV4-1	TRBJ1-1	few	NA	CASSQSLGGAEAFF	TGCGCCAGCAGCCAGTCACTTGGGGGCGCTGAAGCTTTCTTT
TRBV20-1	TRBJ2-4	many	TRBD1	CSARDESTGVKNIQYF	TGCAGTGCTAGAGATGAGTCGACAGGGGTAAAAAACATTCAGTACTTC
TRBV4-1	TRBJ2-5	NA	TRBD2	CASSETSGGLDGGQETQYF	TGCGCCAGCAGCGAGACTAGCGGGGGGCTGGACGGTGGCCAAGAGACCCAGTACTTC
TRBV20-1	TRBJ2-3	few	TRBD2	CSAGHWRGEADTQYF	TGCAGTGCCGGCCACTGGCGGGGGGAGGCAGATACGCAGTATTTT
TRBV21-1	TRBJ2-7	few	NA	CASSDGTSGTYEQYF	TGTGCCAGCAGCGACGGGACTAGCGGGACCTACGAGCAGTACTTC
TRBV19	TRBJ2-4	NA	NA	CASSFHSSGRRAKNIQYF	TGTGCCAGTAGTTTCCATTCGTCGGGAAGGCGGGCCAAAAACATTCAGTACTTC
TRBV7-9	TRBJ1-6	NA	NA	CASSRQGVSNSPLHF	TGTGCCAGCAGCCGCCAAGGGGTGTCGAATTCACCCCTCCACTTT
TRBV6-5	TRBJ1-2	NA	NA	CASSYSYGADYGYTF	TGTGCCAGCAGTTACTCCTACGGGGCGGACTATGGCTACACCTTC
TRBV2	TRBJ2-1	NA	TRBD2	CASSLSGSVYTEQFF	TGTGCCAGCAGTCTTAGCGGGAGCGTCTACACTGAGCAGTTCTTC
TRBV6-4	TRBJ2-1	NA	TRBD2	CACSCVSVGGRIPYNEQFF	TGTGCCTGCAGTTGCGTGTCTGTCGGCGGGAGGATACCCTACAATGAGCAGTTCTTC
TRBV12-3/TRBV12-4	TRBJ2-1	NA	NA	CASSLGGGGIRVSEQFF	TGTGCCAGCAGTTTAGGAGGGGGCGGGATCAGGGTTAGTGAGCAGTTCTTC
TRBV5-1	TRBJ2-1	many	NA	CASSLVVNEQFF	TGCGCCAGCAGCTTGGTAGTCAATGAGCAGTTCTTC
TRBV7-2	TRBJ2-1	few	TRBD2	CASSLAPSGDTNEQFF	TGTGCCAGCAGCTTGGCCCCTAGCGGGGATACCAATGAGCAGTTCTTC
TRBV11-2	TRBJ1-4	NA	NA	CASSRGRPGGHEKLFF	TGTGCCAGCAGCCGGGGGAGACCCGGGGGACATGAAAAACTGTTTTTT
TRBV2	TRBJ2-6	NA	TRBD1	CASIRPGTGGAPGANVLTF	TGTGCCAGCATCAGGCCCGGGACAGGGGGCGCCCCTGGGGCCAACGTCCTGACTTTC
TRBV24-1	TRBJ2-7	NA	NA	CATSDQDRRPYEQYF	TGTGCCACCAGTGATCAGGACAGAAGGCCCTACGAGCAGTACTTC
TRBV20-1	TRBJ2-7	NA	NA	CSARKPAGTYEQYF	TGCAGTGCTAGAAAGCCCGCGGGAACGTACGAGCAGTACTTC
TRBV9	TRBJ2-5	few	TRBD2	CASSVGVGEGETQYF	TGTGCCAGCAGCGTAGGAGTGGGGGAGGGTGAGACCCAGTACTTC
TRBV6-2/TRBV6-3	TRBJ1-4	few	NA	CASSYSRTTNEKLFF	TGTGCCAGCAGTTACTCAAGGACAACTAATGAAAAACTGTTTTTT
TRBV20-1	TRBJ2-1	NA	TRBD2	CSATRTSGRSEQFF	TGCAGTGCCACTCGGACTAGCGGGAGAAGTGAGCAGTTCTTC
TRBV7-2	TRBJ2-7	NA	TRBD1	CASSPGGQPYEQYF	TGTGCCAGCAGCCCAGGGGGTCAGCCCTACGAGCAGTACTTC
TRBV7-2	TRBJ2-7	NA	NA	CASSSAPSGASGEQYF	TGTGCCAGCAGCTCAGCACCATCGGGGGCTTCGGGCGAGCAGTACTTC
TRBV29-1	TRBJ1-1	few	NA	CSVRVGVAVNTEAFF	TGCAGCGTTCGGGTCGGTGTTGCCGTGAACACTGAAGCTTTCTTT
TRBV5-1	TRBJ2-7	NA	NA	CASSTVGTGTPYEQYF	TGCGCCAGCAGTACGGTGGGGACCGGGACCCCCTACGAGCAGTACTTC
TRBV3-1	TRBJ1-1	few	NA	CASSQGGWGTEAFF	TGTGCCAGCAGCCAAGGGGGCTGGGGGACTGAAGCTTTCTTT
TRBV7-6	TRBJ2-1	few	NA	CASSLDTNNEQFF	TGTGCCAGCAGCTTGGACACGAACAATGAGCAGTTCTTC